This entry lists 9 T cell receptor beta chains sequenced from one sample in a study of human T cells and chemical hapten exposure. TCRdb reanalysed the RACE reads using MiXCR and keeps one entry per CDR3 protein. Of tens of thousands of distinct CDR3 sequences listed, 6.5% to 10% are singletons. Stated time point: patch test 2, 6 weeks after DPC sensitization. The treatment here: therapeutic diphenylcyclopropenone sensitization with weekly scalp DPC. This specimen consisted of whole blood, obtained in connection with sensitization to the hapten diphenylcyclopropenone (DPC). These receptors were taken from a woman in her 50s with alopecia areata. Some clones in this sample may be carry-over from other donors' samples.

This clonotype was recorded many times. This rearrangement joins TRBV28 to TRBJ2-7; D is tentatively TRBD1 or TRBD2 (6 bases each). The V gene's germline CDR1 is MDHEN and CDR2 SYDVKM. Trimming pared 5 bases from V and 5 bases from J, leaving 19 bases between. This CDR3 is 15 amino acids long. The CDR3 nucleotides read TGTGCCAGCAGTCAAGGGGGGACCGGTCCCAACGAGCAGTACTTC. Translated, it gives CASSQGGTGPNEQYF. Variable domain in full (rest from reference TRBV28 and TRBJ2-7): DVKVTQSSRYLVKRTGEKVFLECVQDMDHENMFWYRQDPGLGLRLIYFSYDVKMKEKGDIPEGYSVSREKKERFSLILESASTNQTSMYLCASSQGGTGPNEQYFGPGTRLTVT.

This rearrangement joins TRBV5-1 to TRBJ2-2, with a possible D match to TRBD2 (5 bases). The CDR3 is 13 residues long. Per germline, CDR1 SGHRS and CDR2 YFSETQ. V gave up 6 bases and J gave up 8 bases, with 14 bases separating them. The CDR3 DNA reads as TGCGCCAGCACCCAGGCGGGCGCAGGGGAGCTGTTTTTT. Protein: CASTQAGAGELFF.

This chain joins TRBV6-2 or TRBV6-3 and TRBJ2-4; 9 bases map to TRBD2. Germline lookup yields CDR1 MNHEY and CDR2 SVGEGT. Losses at the gene ends were 0 bases for V and 3 bases for J; bases not matched to a gene: 3. This CDR3 has 16 amino acids. The CDR3 reads CASSYSLAGIKNIQYF. CDR3 nucleotides: TGTGCCAGCAGTTACTCACTAGCGGGCATCAAAAACATTCAGTACTTC.

This clonotype was detected only a few times. The rearrangement joins TRBV5-5 to TRBJ2-7; no clear D. Trimming removed 0 bases from V and 9 bases from J, with 13 bases in between. This CDR3 region has 13 residues. Germline loops: CDR1 SGHKS, CDR2 YYEKEE (reference sequence). CDR3 DNA: TGTGCCAGCAGCTTGGATCCAGCTCCCCCGCAGTACTTC. It translates to CASSLDPAPPQYF. The full variable domain, with the rest looked up from reference TRBV5-5 and TRBJ2-7, is DAGVTQSPTHLIKTRGQQVTLRCSPISGHKSVSWYQQVLGQGPQFIFQYYEKEERGRGNFPDRFSARQFPNYSSELNVNALLLGDSALYLCASSLDPAPPQYFGPGTRLTVT.

The V call is TRBV5-1, the J call TRBJ1-6, with D possibly TRBD1 on 5 matching bases. This CDR3 region has 18 residues. Trimming left V 0 bases short and J 0 bases short, with 13 bases between. Germline values: CDR1 SGHRS, CDR2 YFSETQ. Here the CDR3 DNA reads TGCGCCAGCAGCTTGGTCGGGACGGCGAGCTCCTATAATTCACCCCTCCACTTT. Its translation is CASSLVGTASSYNSPLHF. The full variable domain, rest sourced from reference TRBV5-1 and TRBJ1-6, is KAGVTQTPRYLIKTRGQQVTLSCSPISGHRSVSWYQQTPGQGLQFLFEYFSETQRNKGNFPGRFSGRQFSNSRSEMNVSTLELGDSALYLCASSLVGTASSYNSPLHFGNGTRLTVT.

The chain carries TRBV10-3 and TRBJ2-5; D uncertain. From germline, CDR1 is ENHRY and CDR2 SYGVKD. The CDR3 is 13 residues long. V shed 8 bases and J shed 5 bases, with 15 bases lying between them. The CDR3 DNA follows: TGTGCCATCTCCTTAAGCCTCTCGGAGACCCAGTACTTC. It translates to CAISLSLSETQYF.

This clonotype was recorded at least ten times. The rearrangement joins TRBV6-1 to TRBJ2-7; D gene uncertain. V was trimmed by 2 bases and J by 6 bases, leaving 14 bases between them. Germline loops: CDR1 MNHNS, CDR2 SASEGT. The CDR3 sequence is 14 residues long. CDR3 DNA: TGTGCCAGCAGTGAACGGTCTCTAGGGTTCGAGCAGTACTTC. It translates to CASSERSLGFEQYF.

This clonotype was seen ten or more times. The chain carries TRBV12-3 or TRBV12-4 and TRBJ1-1; 11 nucleotides match TRBD1. The CDR3 is 15 residues long. V shed 1 base, J shed 5 bases, and the junction held 3 bases outside the gene matches. CDR3 sequence: CASSLGGQGETEAFF. DNA of the CDR3: TGTGCCAGCAGTTTAGGGGGACAGGGGGAGACTGAAGCTTTCTTT.

The V call is TRBV28, the J call TRBJ2-7; 14 bases line up with TRBD2. Germline assignment: CDR1 MDHEN and CDR2 SYDVKM. The junction had 2 bases not matched to a gene; V was cut back by 6 bases and J by 4 bases. The CDR3 has 14 residues. The CDR3 loop reads CASRRTSGRYEQYF. DNA for the CDR3: TGTGCCAGCAGAAGGACTAGCGGGAGGTACGAGCAGTACTTC.